This T cell receptor (beta chain) was captured by sequencing in a study of cytomegalovirus exposure and HLA in healthy donors. Study-wide context: The platform used for the 110 or so validation repertoires matched that of the approximately 670 first-cohort repertoires, a later analysis reported. Study-level results: For most TCR sequences rarity was the rule, although some public TCRs occurred in many donors. Reports described diagnosis of cytomegalovirus status by the classifier as highly specific and sensitive.

Profiling relied on immunoSEQ multiplex PCR, and the TCRdb table lists in-frame clones only, not all of them. The data show some 270,000 clones, approximately 86% seen once. Germline V gene lookup returns CDR1 MDHEN and CDR2 SYDVKM. The V gene lost 2 bases and the J gene lost 5 bases, with 12 bases spanning the gap. The CDR3 has 14 residues. Notes on this clone: Its antigen remains unknown.

The donors were part of the validation cohort of 95 to 150 subjects. That cohort was separate from the first cohort, which comprised 700 or so subjects. The source material was PBMCs. The chain uses TRBV28 and TRBJ1-2, with no clear D. The TCR sequence derives from a woman in her late teens or twenties in good health and CMV-seronegative. CDR3 region: CASSLLEGGYGYTF. The DNA of the CDR3 is TGTGCCAGCAGTTTACTTGAAGGAGGGTATGGCTACACCTTC.